This TCR beta chain was profiled in a study of CD8 T cells in Susac syndrome. CD8+ and CD4+ T cells from blood underwent TCR beta sequencing, which was carried out in a high-throughput format. The study used healthy donors as controls matched for age and sex. CD8+ and CD4+ T cells were negatively isolated; TEMRA cells were FACS-enriched. The RNA input was roughly 0.45 to 1 ug, and it was reverse transcribed with random hexamers. The CDR3 of TCR beta was amplified by immunoSEQ multiplex PCR across 54 Vbeta and 13 Jbeta. MiXCR, run by TCRdb on the immunoSEQ multiplex PCR reads, gives a single entry per CDR3 protein. The profile covers some 110,000 distinct CDR3 sequences, with around 95% appearing a single time and roughly 0.087% taken by the ten largest. CDR1 and CDR2 from the germline V gene are KGHSH and LQKENI. Trimming left V 5 bases short and J 4 bases short, with 18 bases between. This CDR3 spans 16 amino acids.

The sample holds one count of this clonotype. This receptor was taken from a human donor in good health. What was sequenced was CD4+ T cells from PBMCs. This chain connects TRBV18 to TRBJ1-3, with D uncertain. CDR3 bases: TGTGCCAGCTCATTTTCCACCAATTTCTGGGGAAACACCATATATTTT. Translated, it gives CASSFSTNFWGNTIYF. The full variable domain, completed using reference TRBV18 and TRBJ1-3, is NAGVMQNPRHLVRRRGQEARLRCSPMKGHSHVYWYRQLPEEGLKFMVYLQKENIIDESGMPKERFSAEFPKEGPSILRIQQVVRGDSAAYFCASSFSTNFWGNTIYFGEGSWLTVV.